The sample holds a few counts of the clone carrying this T cell receptor beta chain. This sample was included in a study of naive and memory T cell subsets. Both TRBC1 and TRBC2 were covered by a beta constant-region primer of two equimolar oligonucleotides. The ligated cDNA underwent four PCR rounds using SP2 and nested alpha and beta constant-region primers. MiXCR, applied by TCRdb to the UMI-ligation and nested PCR reads, yields one record per CDR3 protein. The sample has 95,000 to 150,000 distinct CDR3 sequences, 35% to 40% seen once; the top ten hold 0.9%. Germline CDR1 reads DFQATT; CDR2 reads SNEGSKA (reference sequence). There are 15 residues in the CDR3. Between the trimmed V and J ends, which lost 0 bases and 4 bases, there was a span of 15 bases.

Input material: central memory CD4+ T cells from blood. The clonotype was recovered from a human donor in good health. The genes are TRBV20-1 and TRBJ2-5; D perhaps matches TRBD2 (6 bases). The DNA of the CDR3 is TGCAGTGCTAGAGATGGAGCGGGCCGACGAGAGACCCAGTACTTC. Its translation: CSARDGAGRRETQYF.